This is a list of T cell receptor beta chains from one sample in a study of T cell clones after liver transplantation. This table comes from immunoSEQ multiplex PCR, and its TCRdb copy is limited to in-frame clones, with some not included. The sample holds approximately 55,000 clones, 71% seen once. The input for sequencing was CD4+ T cells from blood, taken before liver transplant. These receptors were taken from a human donor who received a liver transplant. Each CDR3 is given with its conserved first and last residue. The D gene is left open where the match is weak. Size is stated for part of the rows, as once, few or many counts, or as a class when the clone is expanded.

TRBJ2-7	TRBV6-1	TRBD1	NA	TGTGCCAGCACTCCCCCGGGGACAGGGGGGTACGAGCAGTACTTC	CASTPPGTGGYEQYF
TRBJ1-6	TRBV19	NA	few	TGTGCCAGTAGTACAGGGGCTCCTAATTCACCCCTCCACTTT	CASSTGAPNSPLHF
TRBJ2-5	TRBV6-5	TRBD2	NA	TGTGCCAGCGGGCTAGCGGGGGAGACCCAGTACTTC	CASGLAGETQYF
TRBJ2-3	TRBV9	TRBD1	NA	TGTGCCAGCAGCGTCAGGGGGCAAGGAGATACGCAGTATTTT	CASSVRGQGDTQYF
TRBJ2-1	TRBV7-8	TRBD2	NA	TGTGCCAGCAGCTCAGCTCGGGGACTAGCGGGTTCTGAGCAGTTCTTC	CASSSARGLAGSEQFF
TRBJ1-1	TRBV7-2	NA	many	TGTGCCAGCAGTAGGGGGGGTTCGAACACTGAAGCTTTCTTT	CASSRGGSNTEAFF
TRBJ1-1	TRBV28	NA	large	TGTGCCAGCAGGAGCCCACAGGTGGTGGGCACTGAAGCTTTCTTT	CASRSPQVVGTEAFF
TRBJ2-3	TRBV9	TRBD2	NA	TGTGCCAGCAGCGTAGGGGCGGGGGGCACAGATACGCAGTATTTT	CASSVGAGGTDTQYF
TRBJ2-5	TRBV18	TRBD2	NA	TGTGCCAGCTCACCTCCAGCAGCGGGGGGGCTGGAGACCCAGTACTTC	CASSPPAAGGLETQYF
TRBJ1-6	TRBV13	NA	NA	TGTGCCAGCAGCTTAGGACAGGGAATTCGACCCCTCCACTTT	CASSLGQGIRPLHF
TRBJ2-5	TRBV10-2	TRBD2	NA	TGCGCCAGCAGTGAGATATGGCGGGGGGGCTTGGAGACCCAGTACTTC	CASSEIWRGGLETQYF
TRBJ1-6	TRBV5-6	TRBD1	NA	TGTGCCAGCAGCTCAGGACAGGAGTCACCCCTCCACTTT	CASSSGQESPLHF
TRBJ2-2	TRBV4-2	TRBD1	NA	TGTGCCAGCAGCCAGGTAGGACAGGACACCGGGGAGCTGTTTTTT	CASSQVGQDTGELFF
TRBJ1-1	TRBV29-1	TRBD1	NA	TGCATCACAGGGGGCGCGAACACTGAAGCTTTCTTT	CITGGANTEAFF
TRBJ2-7	TRBV7-6	TRBD1	NA	TGTGCCAGCAGCTTAGCCAGCCCGGGACAGGGCTACGAGCAGTACTTC	CASSLASPGQGYEQYF
TRBJ2-5	TRBV18	NA	NA	TGTGCCAGCTCACCAAGGGGAGGAGAGACCCAGTACTTC	CASSPRGGETQYF
TRBJ1-1	TRBV6-6	NA	NA	TGTGCCAGCAGTACAGGGTTGGGTGGCACTGAAGCTTTCTTT	CASSTGLGGTEAFF
TRBJ1-2	TRBV11-2	NA	NA	TGTGCCAGCAGCTTAGAAGGGGGTGGCTACACCTTC	CASSLEGGGYTF
TRBJ2-7	TRBV25-1	TRBD2	few	TGTGCCAGCAGTGACGCGGGGGGAGGCTCCTACGAGCAGTACTTC	CASSDAGGGSYEQYF
TRBJ2-7	TRBV10-1	NA	NA	TGCGCCAGCAAGGCCCCCAGGGGCCGGACCGGTGAGCAGTACTTC	CASKAPRGRTGEQYF
TRBJ2-3	TRBV5-1	TRBD2	NA	TGCGCCAGCAGCTTAACGGGACTAGCACCAGATACGCAGTATTTT	CASSLTGLAPDTQYF
TRBJ2-7	TRBV15	TRBD1	NA	TGTGCCACCAGCCGGGGGGAGGGGACAGGGTCCTACGAGCAGTACTTC	CATSRGEGTGSYEQYF
TRBJ2-7	TRBV7-6	TRBD1	NA	TGTGCCAGCAGCTTAGCCGGGACAGGGGTCTCCTACGAGCAGTACTTC	CASSLAGTGVSYEQYF
TRBJ1-1	TRBV2	NA	NA	TGTGCCAGCAGGGGTCGGACGGGGGAGACTGAAGCTTTCTTT	CASRGRTGETEAFF
TRBJ2-3	TRBV6-5	TRBD1	NA	TGTGCCAGCAGTTTGTTACAGGGGTTGAGGACGCAGTATTTT	CASSLLQGLRTQYF
TRBJ2-3	TRBV19	NA	once	TGTGCCAGTAGCAACACAGCTAGCACAGATACGCAGTATTTT	CASSNTASTDTQYF
TRBJ2-7	TRBV6-5	TRBD1	NA	TGTGCCAGCAGTTATGACAGGGTTAGGGACGAGCAGTACTTC	CASSYDRVRDEQYF
TRBJ2-3	TRBV11-2	NA	NA	TGTGCCAGCAGCTTGGATACCGACTGGACAGATACGCAGTATTTT	CASSLDTDWTDTQYF
TRBJ1-5	TRBV4-2	TRBD1	NA	TGTGCCAGCAGCCAAGACCCGGGACAGGGCAATCAGCCCCAGCATTTT	CASSQDPGQGNQPQHF
TRBJ1-2	TRBV6-1	TRBD1	NA	TGTGCCAGCAGCCCCGACAGGGCTAACTATGGCTACACCTTC	CASSPDRANYGYTF
TRBJ2-7	TRBV10-3	TRBD1	few	TGTGCCACCTATAAAGAGGGGGCGGTGAACGAGCAGTACTTC	CATYKEGAVNEQYF
TRBJ2-1	TRBV23-1	TRBD2	NA	TGCGCCAGCAGTCAATCTCCGGGGGGGCCGTTCTGGGAGCAGTTCTTC	CASSQSPGGPFWEQFF
TRBJ2-5	TRBV28	NA	few	TGTGCCAGCAGTATACCGGCGGGGCTAACGATATCTCTCCAAGAGACCCAGTACTTC	CASSIPAGLTISLQETQYF
TRBJ1-6	TRBV6-4	NA	few	TGTGCCAGCAGCCCGGACAGAGGATCACCCCTCCACTTT	CASSPDRGSPLHF
TRBJ1-3	TRBV6-5	TRBD1	medium-sized	TGTGCCAGCAGTTACACGGGACAGGGCTCTGGAAACACCATATATTTT	CASSYTGQGSGNTIYF
TRBJ2-5	TRBV18	NA	NA	TGTGCCAGCTCACCTTGGATACTCAGGGGCCAAGAGACCCAGTACTTC	CASSPWILRGQETQYF
TRBJ2-7	TRBV7-9	NA	few	TGTGCCAGCAGCCCCAGACAGAGCTCCTACGAGCAGTACTTC	CASSPRQSSYEQYF
TRBJ1-1	TRBV5-4	TRBD1	NA	TGTGCCAGCAGCTTGCGGGGACAGACTCAAAGGCAAGCTTTCTTT	CASSLRGQTQRQAFF
TRBJ2-7	TRBV6-1	TRBD1	NA	TGTGCCAGCAGTGAAACCCCAGGGGGCTTCTACGAGCAGTACTTC	CASSETPGGFYEQYF
TRBJ2-7	TRBV30	NA	many	TGTGCCTGGAGTGTATGGGGCATCTCGCACGAGCAGTACTTC	CAWSVWGISHEQYF
TRBJ1-5	TRBV7-3	TRBD1	NA	TGTGCCAGCAGCTTATTCCGGACAGGGGGCGCGGGCAATCAGCCCCAGCATTTT	CASSLFRTGGAGNQPQHF
TRBJ1-2	TRBV28	NA	NA	TGTGCCAGCAGTTTAAATAACAGGGCTGGTGGCTACACCTTC	CASSLNNRAGGYTF
TRBJ1-4	TRBV7-2	TRBD1	NA	TGTGCCAGCAGCCCTCGGGACAGGGGCAATGAAAAACTGTTTTTT	CASSPRDRGNEKLFF
TRBJ1-1	TRBV6-6	NA	NA	TGTGCCAGCAGTGCACAGGGTGGGGGGGGCACTGAAGCTTTCTTT	CASSAQGGGGTEAFF
TRBJ2-7	TRBV2	NA	NA	TGTGCCAGCAGTGTCCTCTCCTACGAGCAGTACTTC	CASSVLSYEQYF
TRBJ2-2	TRBV7-6	NA	NA	TGTGCCAGCAGCTTAGCAGGAGGCCAGGCCACCGGGGAGCTGTTTTTT	CASSLAGGQATGELFF
TRBJ2-1	TRBV7-9	TRBD1	NA	TGTGCCAGCAGCCTAGCAGGGGGCGGGAATGAGCAGTTCTTC	CASSLAGGGNEQFF
TRBJ1-3	TRBV10-3	NA	NA	TGTGCCATCAGTGAGTCGAGAGGGGGAGACACCATATATTTT	CAISESRGGDTIYF
TRBJ2-3	TRBV18	TRBD1	NA	TGTGCCAGCTCACCGCGGAGACAGGGATCAACCGGCACAGATACGCAGTATTTT	CASSPRRQGSTGTDTQYF
TRBJ1-3	TRBV28	NA	NA	TGTGCCAGCAGAGGTTCAGGGGCAGGGCGAAACACCATATATTTT	CASRGSGAGRNTIYF
TRBJ2-7	TRBV27	TRBD1	NA	TGTGCCAGCAGTTTGCAACAGGGGCCCTACGAGCAGTACTTC	CASSLQQGPYEQYF
TRBJ2-7	TRBV7-2	NA	NA	TGTGCCAGCAGCTCCGGACTAGGGGGCTCCTACGAGCAGTACTTC	CASSSGLGGSYEQYF